A single sample is the source of the 13 T cell receptor beta chains below, sequenced in a study of glioma-infiltrating T cells after dendritic cell vaccination. Some clones are missing from TCRdb's copy, which holds only in-frame ones; the method was immunoSEQ multiplex PCR. The sample holds about 65,000 clones, about 89% seen once. Time point reported: after dendritic cell vaccination, including at tumor progression/relapse. This specimen was blood, taken after dendritic cell vaccination. These receptors came from a human donor with glioblastoma.

The chain has TRBV7-2 and TRBJ2-7; TRBD1 might be the D (6 bases). The CDR3 sequence is 15 residues long. V was clipped by 2 bases and J by 1 base, with 12 bases between them. Germline CDR1 is SGHTA and CDR2 is FQGNSA. CDR3 in DNA: TGTGCCAGCAGCTTATATAGGCAGGGGTCCTACGAGCAGTACTTC. As protein: CASSLYRQGSYEQYF.

The chain has TRBV27 and TRBJ1-2; D is unclear. CDR3 size: 14 residues. Germline CDR1 MNHEY, CDR2 SMNVEV (reference sequence). V was cut by 5 bases and J by 0 bases, with 10 bases left in between. The CDR3 DNA follows: TGTGCCAGCAGTCCACGGTCCTCTAACTATGGCTACACCTTC. Translating it yields CASSPRSSNYGYTF.

A single count supports this clone. The chain couples TRBV19 to TRBJ1-2, with D possibly matching TRBD1 (6 bases). The CDR3 has 13 residues. V lost 3 bases and J 6 bases, leaving 11 bases between the germline ends. Per germline, CDR1 LNHDA and CDR2 SQIVND (reference sequence). The CDR3 reads CASSIGGGHGYTF. The CDR3 nucleotides read TGTGCCAGTAGTATCGGGGGGGGCCATGGCTACACCTTC.

This rearrangement joins TRBV13 to TRBJ1-4; 10 bases agree with TRBD1. Germline lookup yields CDR1 PRHDT and CDR2 FYEKMQ (reference sequence). Trimming at V came to 4 bases and at J to 6 bases, leaving 11 bases not matched to a gene. The CDR3 loop spans 17 amino acids. In DNA form, the CDR3 reads TGTGCCAGCAGCTCCCGGAGGACAGGGGGTCTCGATGAAAAACTGTTTTTT. Translation: CASSSRRTGGLDEKLFF.

The J gene is TRBJ2-7, the V gene TRBV19; 10 positions match TRBD2. After removal of 0 bases from V and 2 bases from J, the junction contained 4 bases not matched to a gene. Germline V gene lookup returns CDR1 LNHDA and CDR2 SQIVND (reference sequence). The length of the CDR3 is 16 residues. CDR3 loop: CASSIEASGSTYEQYF. The CDR3 region has the DNA TGTGCCAGTAGTATAGAAGCTAGCGGGAGTACCTACGAGCAGTACTTC.

V usage is TRBV19 and J usage is TRBJ2-1, with 10 bases fitting TRBD2. The CDR3 is 16 residues long. Germline values: CDR1 LNHDA, CDR2 SQIVND (reference sequence). V trimming: 5 bases; J trimming: 8 bases; junction bases outside the gene matches: 12. CDR3 residues: CASSLQGSLAGDEQFF. In DNA, the CDR3 is TGTGCCAGTAGTCTTCAGGGGAGCCTAGCGGGAGATGAGCAGTTCTTC.

The gene calls are TRBV25-1 and TRBJ1-1; 8 bases line up with TRBD1. CDR3 length: 15 amino acids. From germline, CDR1 is MGHDK and CDR2 SYGVNS. Trimming at V came to 6 bases and at J to 5 bases, leaving 11 bases not matched to a gene. The CDR3 region is CASRSPGGRGTEAFF. The CDR3 DNA is TGTGCCAGCAGATCCCCAGGGGGCCGGGGGACTGAAGCTTTCTTT. The full variable domain, with the rest looked up from reference TRBV25-1 and TRBJ1-1, is EADIYQTPRYLVIGTGKKITLECSQTMGHDKMYWYQQDPGMELHLIHYSYGVNSTEKGDLSSESTVSRIRTEHFPLTLESARPSHTSQYLCASRSPGGRGTEAFFGQGTRLTVV.

The chain couples TRBV5-1 to TRBJ2-5; 7 nucleotides agree with TRBD1. This CDR3 spans 14 amino acids. The junction had 4 bases not matched to a gene; V was cut back by 2 bases and J by 3 bases. CDR1 and CDR2 from the germline V gene are SGHRS and YFSETQ. The CDR3 DNA follows: TGCGCCAGCAGCTTAGGGACAGCAAAAGAGACCCAGTACTTC. It translates to CASSLGTAKETQYF.

This clone was counted a few times. The rearrangement links TRBV4-2 to TRBJ2-5, with 12 bases matching TRBD2. The CDR3 extends over 18 amino acids. CDR1 LGHNA and CDR2 YNFKEQ come from the germline V gene. V was clipped by 1 base and J by 4 bases; unmatched bases: 10. Here the CDR3 reads CASSQGQRASGGGETQYF. DNA of the CDR3: TGTGCCAGCAGCCAAGGGCAAAGGGCTAGCGGGGGGGGAGAGACCCAGTACTTC.

This clone came up once. The genes are TRBV5-1 and TRBJ1-1; 9 nucleotides agree with TRBD1. The CDR3 is 17 amino acids. Unmatched junction bases numbered 14, after V lost 4 bases and J lost 4 bases. The germline V gene has CDR1 SGHRS and CDR2 YFSETQ. CDR3 protein: CASSEQGAGMAGTEAFF. In nucleotides, the CDR3 is TGCGCCAGCAGCGAACAGGGGGCCGGGATGGCGGGCACTGAAGCTTTCTTT.

The chain recombines TRBV10-3 with TRBJ1-5; D may be TRBD1 (6 bases). Germline V lookup: CDR1 ENHRY, CDR2 SYGVKD. The V end lost 4 bases, the J end lost 3 bases, and 10 bases lay between the germline ends. The length of the CDR3 is 14 residues. CDR3 sequence: CAISGQAINQPQHF. The CDR3 DNA reads as TGTGCCATCAGTGGACAGGCGATCAATCAGCCCCAGCATTTT.

The chain employs TRBV7-9 and TRBJ1-2; D is possibly TRBD1 (6 bases). Germline V gives CDR1 SEHNR, CDR2 FQNEAQ (reference sequence). The V and J ends lost 2 bases and 4 bases respectively, with 17 bases between them. This CDR3 region has 16 residues. CDR3 sequence: CASSLMAGARSYGYTF. The CDR3 nucleotides are TGTGCCAGCAGCTTAATGGCGGGGGCGAGAAGCTATGGCTACACCTTC.

The chain joins TRBV5-1 to TRBJ1-2, with a possible D match to TRBD1 (5 bases). Germline CDR1 and CDR2: SGHRS and YFSETQ. CDR3 size: 13 residues. V lost 6 bases and J 4 bases, leaving 13 bases between the germline ends. The CDR3 loop reads CASTPQDRYGYTF. The CDR3 nucleotides are TGCGCCAGCACGCCACAGGACCGCTATGGCTACACCTTC.